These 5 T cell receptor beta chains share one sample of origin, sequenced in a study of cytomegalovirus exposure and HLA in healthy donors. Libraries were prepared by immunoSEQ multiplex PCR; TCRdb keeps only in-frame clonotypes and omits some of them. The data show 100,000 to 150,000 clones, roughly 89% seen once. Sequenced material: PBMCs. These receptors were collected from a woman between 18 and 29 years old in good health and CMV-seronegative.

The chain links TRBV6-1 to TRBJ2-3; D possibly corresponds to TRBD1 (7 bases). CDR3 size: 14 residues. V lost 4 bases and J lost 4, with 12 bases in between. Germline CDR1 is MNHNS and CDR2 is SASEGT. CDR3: CASSGGDSADTQYF. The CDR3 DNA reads TGTGCCAGCAGTGGGGGGGACAGTGCAGATACGCAGTATTTT.

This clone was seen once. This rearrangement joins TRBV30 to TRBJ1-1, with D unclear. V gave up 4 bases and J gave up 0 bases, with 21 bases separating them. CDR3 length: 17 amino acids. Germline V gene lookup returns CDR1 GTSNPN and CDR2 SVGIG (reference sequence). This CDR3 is CAWKPPAAGGMNTEAFF. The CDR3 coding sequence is TGTGCCTGGAAACCTCCGGCCGCGGGCGGCATGAACACTGAAGCTTTCTTT.

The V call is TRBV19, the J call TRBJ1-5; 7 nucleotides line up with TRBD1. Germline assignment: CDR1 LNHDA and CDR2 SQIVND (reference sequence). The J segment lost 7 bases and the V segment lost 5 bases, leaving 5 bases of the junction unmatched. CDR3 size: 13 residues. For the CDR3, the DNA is TGTGCCAGTAGTGGGGCAGGGGGGCAGCCCCAGCATTTT. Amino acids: CASSGAGGQPQHF.

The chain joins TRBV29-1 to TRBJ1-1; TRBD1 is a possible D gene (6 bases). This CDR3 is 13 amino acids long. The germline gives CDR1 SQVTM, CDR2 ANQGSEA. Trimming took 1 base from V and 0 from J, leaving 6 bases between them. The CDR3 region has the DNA TGCAGCGTTGAAGCAGGGGTGAACACTGAAGCTTTCTTT. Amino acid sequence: CSVEAGVNTEAFF.

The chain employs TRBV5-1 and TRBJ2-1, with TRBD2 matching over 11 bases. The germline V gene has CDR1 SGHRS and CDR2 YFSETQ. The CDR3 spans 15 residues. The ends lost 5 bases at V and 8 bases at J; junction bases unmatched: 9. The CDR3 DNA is TGCGCCAGCAGTCAACTAGCGGGAGATCGCGATGAGCAGTTCTTC. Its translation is CASSQLAGDRDEQFF.